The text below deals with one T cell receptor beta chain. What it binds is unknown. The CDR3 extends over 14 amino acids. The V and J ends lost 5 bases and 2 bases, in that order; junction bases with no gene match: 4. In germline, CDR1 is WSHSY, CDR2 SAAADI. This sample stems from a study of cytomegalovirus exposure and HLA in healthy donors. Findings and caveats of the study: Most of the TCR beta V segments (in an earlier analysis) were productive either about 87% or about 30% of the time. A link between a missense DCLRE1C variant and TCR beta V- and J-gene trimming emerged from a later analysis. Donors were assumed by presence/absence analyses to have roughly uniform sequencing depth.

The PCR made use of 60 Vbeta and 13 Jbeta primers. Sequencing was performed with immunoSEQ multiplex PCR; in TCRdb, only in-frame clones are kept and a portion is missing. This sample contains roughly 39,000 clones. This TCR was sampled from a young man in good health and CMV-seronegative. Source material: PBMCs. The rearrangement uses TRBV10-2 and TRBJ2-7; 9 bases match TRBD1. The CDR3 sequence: CASSRQGVPYEQYF. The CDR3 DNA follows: TGCGCCAGCAGTCGACAGGGGGTTCCCTACGAGCAGTACTTC.